This T cell receptor (beta chain) appears in the sequencing data of a study of blood T cell repertoires in COVID-19. About the study: Collection of acute and convalescent COVID-19 samples took place in the United States, Italy and Spain.

V trimming: 6 bases; J trimming: 8 bases; junction bases outside the gene matches: 7. CDR3 length: 13 amino acids. Per the study methods: Quantification of nucleated cells was approximated via reference gene primer amplification. Sequencing was performed with immunoSEQ multiplex PCR; in TCRdb, only in-frame clones are kept and a portion is missing. Clone size and the V and J calls come from that table; the DNA yielded D and trimming. This table has hundreds of thousands of clones, over 80% appearing once. The material sequenced was peripheral blood. This chain connects TRBV12-3 or TRBV12-4 to TRBJ1-2; 9 nucleotides match TRBD1. The source of this sequence is a woman aged 45-59 years with COVID-19, enrolled during active disease. CDR3 loop: CASSGTGGSGYTF. The DNA of the CDR3 is TGTGCCAGCAGCGGCACAGGGGGCTCGGGCTACACCTTC.